A selection of T cell receptor beta chains follows, all from one sample in a study of metastatic and nonmetastatic thyroid tumors. TCRdb re-called clones via MiXCR from the PCR reads. The sample includes under 25,000 clones, 20% to 25% of them seen just once. Material: adjacent normal tissue. These receptors all come from a female donor with papillary thyroid cancer or a benign thyroid nodule (not recorded which). Some clones in this sample may be carry-over from other donors' samples. The CDR3 runs from the conserved cysteine through the conserved F or W. Fields, in order: J gene, V gene, clone size, D gene, CDR3 DNA, CDR3 protein. A D gene is named only where the DNA matches it firmly. Size values are once, few and many counts, or a class for expanded clones, and some rows have none.

>TRBJ2-3|TRBV30|many|TRBD2
TGTGCCTGGAATAGCGGGAGCACAGATACGCAGTATTTT
CAWNSGSTDTQYF
>TRBJ1-2|TRBV19|medium-sized|.
TGTGCCAGTAGTATTCGACAGGTCAACTATGGCTACACCTTC
CASSIRQVNYGYTF
>TRBJ2-3|TRBV25-1|.|.
TGTGCCAGCAGTTGGGGTGATACGCAGTATTTT
CASSWGDTQYF
>TRBJ2-1|TRBV27|medium-sized|TRBD2
TGTGCCAGCAGTTTGTCGGGACTAGCTTTTTACAATGAGCAGTTCTTC
CASSLSGLAFYNEQFF
>TRBJ2-7|TRBV20-1|few|.
TGCAGTGCTAACTGGGAGATGGGGCCCGCCTACGAGCAGTACTTC
CSANWEMGPAYEQYF
>TRBJ2-1|TRBV7-9|many|.
TGTGCCAGCAAGTCAGGGGGAGGCCTATACAATGAGCAGTTCTTC
CASKSGGGLYNEQFF
>TRBJ2-7|TRBV5-6|many|.
TGTGCCAGCAGCTTGTGGGGTACTAGCTTCCACGAGCAGTACTTC
CASSLWGTSFHEQYF
>TRBJ2-3|TRBV20-1|few|TRBD2
TGCAGTGCTAGAGGGGTGCCGGGAGGGCCCGCAGATACGCAGTATTTT
CSARGVPGGPADTQYF
>TRBJ1-4|TRBV28|many|TRBD1
TGTGCCAGCAGAGAACGACAGGGAAATAATGAAAAACTGTTTTTT
CASRERQGNNEKLFF
>TRBJ2-7|TRBV6-5|.|.
TGTGCCAGCACCCTCACAGGGAGCTCCTACGAGCAGTACTTC
CASTLTGSSYEQYF
>TRBJ2-3|TRBV15|few|TRBD2
TGTGCCACCAGCAAGGGAGCGGGGGAGGCAGATACGCAGTATTTT
CATSKGAGEADTQYF
>TRBJ2-1|TRBV7-3|.|.
TGTGTCAGCAGCTGGGGCGTAAACAATGAGCAGTTCTTC
CVSSWGVNNEQFF
>TRBJ2-4|TRBV5-6|few|TRBD1
TGTGCCAGCAGCTTGTGGGACAGTTCCAAAAACATTCAGTACTTC
CASSLWDSSKNIQYF
>TRBJ1-1|TRBV20-1|.|.
TGCAGTGCTAGGTCCCCGAACACTGAAGCTTTCTTT
CSARSPNTEAFF
>TRBJ1-1|TRBV18|.|.
TGTGCCAGCTCACAGGGACGCACTGAAGCTTTCTTT
CASSQGRTEAFF
>TRBJ2-3|TRBV9|.|.
TGTGCCAGCAGCGTAGTCAGCACAGATACGCAGTATTTT
CASSVVSTDTQYF
>TRBJ1-5|TRBV19|few|TRBD1
TGTGCCAGTAGTATAGCGGGACAGATCAATCAGCCCCAGCATTTT
CASSIAGQINQPQHF
>TRBJ1-1|TRBV20-1|.|.
TGCAGTGCTAGAGATCTAAATAGGGACAATCGGGGGACTGAAGCTTTCTTT
CSARDLNRDNRGTEAFF
>TRBJ2-7|TRBV28|few|TRBD2
TGTGCCAGCAGAGGACTAGCGGGACCCGAGCAGTACTTC
CASRGLAGPEQYF
>TRBJ2-1|TRBV5-1|medium-sized|TRBD2
TGCGCCAGCAGCTTGGCTCTAGCGGGTAACAATGAGCAGTTCTTC
CASSLALAGNNEQFF
>TRBJ2-2|TRBV6-1|.|.
TGTGCCACCGTCGCCGGGGAGCTGTTTTTT
CATVAGELFF
>TRBJ2-2|TRBV6-1|.|.
TGTGCCAGCAGTAAAACGAACACCGGGGAGCTGTTTTTT
CASSKTNTGELFF